Below, 8 T cell receptor beta chains from the same sample are listed, as sequenced in a study of blood T cell repertoires in COVID-19. This table comes from immunoSEQ multiplex PCR, and its TCRdb copy is limited to in-frame clones, with some not included. The data show some 150,000 clones, about 79% seen once. Sequenced input: peripheral blood. The receptors derive from a woman of 80 years or more with active or convalescent COVID-19.

This clone occurred once. This chain connects TRBV12-5 to TRBJ1-5; TRBD1 is a possible D gene (5 bases). V was trimmed by 9 bases and J by 6 bases, leaving 18 bases between them. This CDR3 has 14 residues. Germline loops: CDR1 LGHNT, CDR2 FRNRAP. DNA of the CDR3: TGTGCTAGCACCTTTGGGGCGACGGGTCAGCCCCAGCATTTT. Its translation is CASTFGATGQPQHF.

The chain recombines TRBV11-1 with TRBJ1-1; D not resolved. The CDR3 is 13 residues long. Trimming pared 3 bases from V and 1 base from J, leaving 6 bases between. Germline V gene data show CDR1 as SGHAT and CDR2 as FQDESV (reference sequence). The CDR3 nucleotides are TGTGCCAGCAGCTTGTCCCAGAACACTGAAGCTTTCTTT. Amino acids: CASSLSQNTEAFF.

The chain combines TRBV28 with TRBJ2-3; 15 bases align to TRBD2. Germline CDR1 reads MDHEN; CDR2 reads SYDVKM. The trim removed 5 bases at V and 6 bases at J, leaving 3 bases unmatched. The CDR3 runs to 15 residues. The CDR3 spells CASSRTSGGVDTQYF. The CDR3 DNA follows: TGTGCCAGCAGTAGGACTAGCGGGGGGGTGGATACGCAGTATTTT.

This chain joins TRBV6-5 and TRBJ2-7, with 7 bases identical to TRBD2. The CDR3 covers 15 residues. V dropped 4 bases and J dropped 4; count of bases not matched to a gene: 10. The germline CDR1 and CDR2 sequences are MNHEY and SVGAGI. This chain's CDR3 is CASSSPGRGSYEQYF. The DNA of the CDR3 is TGTGCCAGCAGTTCCCCGGGGAGGGGATCTTACGAGCAGTACTTC.

The rearrangement links TRBV5-4 to TRBJ1-4; 7 bases are shared with TRBD1. Looked up from germline, CDR1 is SGHNT and CDR2 is YYREEE (reference sequence). The CDR3 totals 14 residues. The V segment lost 5 bases and the J segment 5 bases; nucleotides outside the gene matches: 6. CDR3 region: CASSHDRENEKLFF. The CDR3, as DNA: TGTGCCAGCAGTCATGACAGGGAGAATGAAAAACTGTTTTTT.

This clone has just one count. The chain carries TRBV7-2 and TRBJ2-5, with 8 bases that match TRBD2. Germline V CDR1 and CDR2: SGHTA, FQGNSA. V shed 3 bases and J 5 bases; nucleotides not matched to a gene: 8. The CDR3 spans 15 residues. The CDR3: CASSFEGLVPETQYF. The CDR3 bases are TGTGCCAGCAGCTTCGAGGGACTAGTTCCGGAGACCCAGTACTTC.

This sequence joins TRBV6-2 or TRBV6-3 and TRBJ1-2; a weak D match, TRBD1 (6 bases). The V end was cut by 2 bases, the J end by 5 bases, with 9 bases between. The CDR3 runs 13 residues. CDR1 is MNHEY, CDR2 SVGEGT, per germline. CDR3 loop: CASSYPGQYGYTF. CDR3 nucleotide sequence: TGTGCCAGCAGTTACCCAGGACAGTATGGCTACACCTTC.

The chain combines TRBV5-4 with TRBJ2-1, with 10 bases lining up with TRBD1. The CDR3 has 15 amino acids. The J segment lost 9 bases and the V segment lost 3 bases, leaving 9 bases of the junction unmatched. CDR1 and CDR2 from the germline V gene are SGHNT and YYREEE (reference sequence). The CDR3 region is CASSSRGGQGFEQFF. Written as DNA, the CDR3 is TGTGCCAGCAGCTCGAGGGGGGGACAGGGGTTTGAGCAGTTCTTC.